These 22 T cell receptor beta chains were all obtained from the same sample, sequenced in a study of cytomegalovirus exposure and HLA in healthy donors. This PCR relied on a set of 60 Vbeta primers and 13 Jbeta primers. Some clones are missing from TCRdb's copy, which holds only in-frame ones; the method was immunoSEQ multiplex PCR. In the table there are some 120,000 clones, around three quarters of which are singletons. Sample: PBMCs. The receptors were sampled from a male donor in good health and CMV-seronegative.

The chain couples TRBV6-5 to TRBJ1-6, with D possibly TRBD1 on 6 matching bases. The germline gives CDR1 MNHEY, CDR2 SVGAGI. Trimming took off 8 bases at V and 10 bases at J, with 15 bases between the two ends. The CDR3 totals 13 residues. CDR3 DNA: TGTGCCAGCCTGCAGGGGTGGGGGTCACCCCTCCACTTT. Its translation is CASLQGWGSPLHF.

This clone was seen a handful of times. The CDR3, as DNA: TGTGCCAGCTCACCGCTAGCGGGAGGGTATGAGCAGTTCTTC. It is translated as CASSPLAGGYEQFF. The chain couples TRBV18 to TRBJ2-1; 12 nucleotides align to TRBD2. The CDR3 sequence is 14 residues long. The ends lost 3 bases at V and 8 bases at J; junction bases unmatched: 2. The germline CDR1 and CDR2 sequences are KGHSH and LQKENI.

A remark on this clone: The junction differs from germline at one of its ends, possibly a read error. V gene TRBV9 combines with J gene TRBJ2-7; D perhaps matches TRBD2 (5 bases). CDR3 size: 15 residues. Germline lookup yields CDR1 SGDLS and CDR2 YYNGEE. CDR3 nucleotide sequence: TGTGCCAGCAGCGTAGGGGCTAGCCAGCTGGACGAGCAGTCCTTC. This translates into CASSVGASQLDEQSF.

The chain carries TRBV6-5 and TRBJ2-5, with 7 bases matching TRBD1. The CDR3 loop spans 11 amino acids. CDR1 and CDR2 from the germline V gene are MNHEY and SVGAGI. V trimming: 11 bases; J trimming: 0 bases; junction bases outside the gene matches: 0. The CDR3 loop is CAGTDQETQYF. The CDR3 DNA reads TGTGCCGGGACAGACCAAGAGACCCAGTACTTC.

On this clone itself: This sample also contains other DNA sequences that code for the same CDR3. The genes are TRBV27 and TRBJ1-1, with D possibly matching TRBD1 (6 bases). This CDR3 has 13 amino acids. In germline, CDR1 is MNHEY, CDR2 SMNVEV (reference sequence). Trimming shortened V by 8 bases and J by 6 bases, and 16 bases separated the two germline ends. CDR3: CASLLNRDSEAFF. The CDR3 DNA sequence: TGTGCCAGCCTCCTCAACAGGGATTCTGAAGCTTTCTTT.

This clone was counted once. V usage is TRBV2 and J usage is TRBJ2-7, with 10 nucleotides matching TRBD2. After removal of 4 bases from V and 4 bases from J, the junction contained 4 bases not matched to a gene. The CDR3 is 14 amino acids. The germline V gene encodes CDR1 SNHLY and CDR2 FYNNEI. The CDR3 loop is CASSASGSVYEQYF. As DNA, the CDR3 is TGTGCCAGCAGTGCTAGCGGGAGTGTTTACGAGCAGTACTTC. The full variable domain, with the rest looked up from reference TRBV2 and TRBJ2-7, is EPEVTQTPSHQVTQMGQEVILRCVPISNHLYFYWYRQILGQKVEFLVSFYNNEISEKSEIFDDQFSVERPDGSNFTLKIRSTKLEDSAMYFCASSASGSVYEQYFGPGTRLTVT.

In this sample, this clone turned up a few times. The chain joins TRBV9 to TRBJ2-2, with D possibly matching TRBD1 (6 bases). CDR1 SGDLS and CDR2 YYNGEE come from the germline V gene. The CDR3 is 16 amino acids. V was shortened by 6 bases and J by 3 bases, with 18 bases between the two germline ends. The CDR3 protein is CASNPGWGTYTGELFF. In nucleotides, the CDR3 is TGTGCCAGCAACCCCGGGTGGGGGACATACACCGGGGAGCTGTTTTTT.

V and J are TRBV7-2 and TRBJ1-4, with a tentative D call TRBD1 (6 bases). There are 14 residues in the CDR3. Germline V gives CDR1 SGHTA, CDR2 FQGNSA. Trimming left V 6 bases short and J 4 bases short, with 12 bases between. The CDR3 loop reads CASRQGMGNEKLFF. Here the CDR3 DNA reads TGTGCCAGCAGACAGGGAATGGGTAATGAAAAACTGTTTTTT.

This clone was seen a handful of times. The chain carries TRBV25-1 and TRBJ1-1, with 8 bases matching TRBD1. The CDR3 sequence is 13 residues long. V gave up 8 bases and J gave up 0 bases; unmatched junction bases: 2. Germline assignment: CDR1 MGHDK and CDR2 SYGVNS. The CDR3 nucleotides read TGTGCCAGCCCGACAGGGGTGAACACTGAAGCTTTCTTT. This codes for CASPTGVNTEAFF.

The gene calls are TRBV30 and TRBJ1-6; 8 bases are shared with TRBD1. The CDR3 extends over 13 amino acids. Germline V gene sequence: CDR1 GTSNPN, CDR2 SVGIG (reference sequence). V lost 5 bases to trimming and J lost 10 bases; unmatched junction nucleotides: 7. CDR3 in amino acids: CAWVSDRDSPLHF. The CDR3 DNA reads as TGTGCCTGGGTGTCGGACAGGGACTCACCCCTCCACTTT.

The CDR3 here is CASSLAGDYNEQFF. The CDR3 DNA sequence: TGTGCCAGCAGCTTAGCGGGGGACTACAATGAGCAGTTCTTC. The rearrangement joins TRBV7-3 to TRBJ2-1, with TRBD2 matching over 7 bases. The V segment lost 2 bases and the J segment 3 bases; nucleotides outside the gene matches: 1. The CDR3 totals 14 residues. Germline V gene sequence: CDR1 SGHTA, CDR2 FQGTGA.

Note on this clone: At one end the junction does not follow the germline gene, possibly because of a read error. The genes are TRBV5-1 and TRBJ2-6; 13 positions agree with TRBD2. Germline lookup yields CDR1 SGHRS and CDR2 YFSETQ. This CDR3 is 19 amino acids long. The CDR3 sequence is CASSSSRTSGRTGANGLTF. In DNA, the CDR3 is TGCGCCAGCAGCTCCTCCCGGACTAGCGGGAGAACTGGGGCCAACGGCCTGACTTTC.

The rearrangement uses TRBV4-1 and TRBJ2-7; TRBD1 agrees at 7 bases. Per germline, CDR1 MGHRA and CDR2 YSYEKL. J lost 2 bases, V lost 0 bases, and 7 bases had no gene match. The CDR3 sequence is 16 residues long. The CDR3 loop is CASSQDLGQGAYEQYF. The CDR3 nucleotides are TGCGCCAGCAGCCAAGATCTGGGGCAGGGGGCCTACGAGCAGTACTTC.

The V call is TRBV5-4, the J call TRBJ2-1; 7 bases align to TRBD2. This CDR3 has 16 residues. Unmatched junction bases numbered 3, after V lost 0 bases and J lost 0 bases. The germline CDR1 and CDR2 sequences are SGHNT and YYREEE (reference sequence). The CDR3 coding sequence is TGTGCCAGCAGCTTGGGGGGGGGTAGCTCCTACAATGAGCAGTTCTTC. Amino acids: CASSLGGGSSYNEQFF.

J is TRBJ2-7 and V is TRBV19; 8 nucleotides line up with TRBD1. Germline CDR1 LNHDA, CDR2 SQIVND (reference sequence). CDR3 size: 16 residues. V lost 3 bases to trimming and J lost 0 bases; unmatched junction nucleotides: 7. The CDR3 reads CASSMGTGASSYEQYF. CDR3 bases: TGTGCCAGTAGTATGGGGACAGGAGCCAGCTCCTACGAGCAGTACTTC.

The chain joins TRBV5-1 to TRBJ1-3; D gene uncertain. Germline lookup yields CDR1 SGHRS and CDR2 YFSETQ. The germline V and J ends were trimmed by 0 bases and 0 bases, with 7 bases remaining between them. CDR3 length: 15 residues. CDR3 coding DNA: TGCGCCAGCAGCTTGGATCCCAGCTCTGGAAACACCATATATTTT. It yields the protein CASSLDPSSGNTIYF. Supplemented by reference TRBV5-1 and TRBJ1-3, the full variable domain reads KAGVTQTPRYLIKTRGQQVTLSCSPISGHRSVSWYQQTPGQGLQFLFEYFSETQRNKGNFPGRFSGRQFSNSRSEMNVSTLELGDSALYLCASSLDPSSGNTIYFGEGSWLTVV.

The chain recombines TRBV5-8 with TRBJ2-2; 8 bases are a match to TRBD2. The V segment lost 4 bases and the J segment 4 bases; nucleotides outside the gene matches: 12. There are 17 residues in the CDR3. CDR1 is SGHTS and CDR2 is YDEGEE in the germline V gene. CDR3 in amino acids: CASSPPEGGGFTGELFF. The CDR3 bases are TGTGCCAGCAGCCCGCCAGAAGGCGGGGGGTTCACCGGGGAGCTGTTTTTT.

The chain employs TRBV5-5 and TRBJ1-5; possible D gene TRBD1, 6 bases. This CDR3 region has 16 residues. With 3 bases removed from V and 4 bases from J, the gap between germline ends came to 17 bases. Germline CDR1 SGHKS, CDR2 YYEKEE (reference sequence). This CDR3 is CASSSMIIDRNQPQHF. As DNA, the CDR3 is TGTGCCAGCAGCTCGATGATAATCGACAGGAATCAGCCCCAGCATTTT.

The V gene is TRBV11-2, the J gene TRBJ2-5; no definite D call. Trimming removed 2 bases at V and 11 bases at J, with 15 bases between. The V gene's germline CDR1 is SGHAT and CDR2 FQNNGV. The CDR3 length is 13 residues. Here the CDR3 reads CASSLTVSQQQYF. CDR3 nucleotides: TGTGCCAGCAGCTTAACAGTTTCCCAACAACAGTACTTC.

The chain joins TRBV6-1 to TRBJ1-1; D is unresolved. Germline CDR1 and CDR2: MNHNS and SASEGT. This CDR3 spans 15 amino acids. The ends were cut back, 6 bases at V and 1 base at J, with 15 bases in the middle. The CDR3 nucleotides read TGTGCCAGCAGGGTAAGGACGGCGGGGAACACTGAAGCTTTCTTT. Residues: CASRVRTAGNTEAFF.

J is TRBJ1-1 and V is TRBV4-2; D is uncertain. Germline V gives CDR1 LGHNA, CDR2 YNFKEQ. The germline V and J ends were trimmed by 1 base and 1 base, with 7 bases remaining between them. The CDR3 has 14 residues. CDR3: CASSQVSGNTEAFF. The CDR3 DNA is TGTGCCAGCAGCCAAGTATCAGGGAACACTGAAGCTTTCTTT.

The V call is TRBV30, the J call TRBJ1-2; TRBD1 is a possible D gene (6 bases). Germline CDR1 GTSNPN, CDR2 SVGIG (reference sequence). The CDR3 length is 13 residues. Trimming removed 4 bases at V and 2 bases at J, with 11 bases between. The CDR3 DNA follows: TGTGCCTGGACCACAGGGTCGAACTATGGCTACACCTTC. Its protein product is CAWTTGSNYGYTF.